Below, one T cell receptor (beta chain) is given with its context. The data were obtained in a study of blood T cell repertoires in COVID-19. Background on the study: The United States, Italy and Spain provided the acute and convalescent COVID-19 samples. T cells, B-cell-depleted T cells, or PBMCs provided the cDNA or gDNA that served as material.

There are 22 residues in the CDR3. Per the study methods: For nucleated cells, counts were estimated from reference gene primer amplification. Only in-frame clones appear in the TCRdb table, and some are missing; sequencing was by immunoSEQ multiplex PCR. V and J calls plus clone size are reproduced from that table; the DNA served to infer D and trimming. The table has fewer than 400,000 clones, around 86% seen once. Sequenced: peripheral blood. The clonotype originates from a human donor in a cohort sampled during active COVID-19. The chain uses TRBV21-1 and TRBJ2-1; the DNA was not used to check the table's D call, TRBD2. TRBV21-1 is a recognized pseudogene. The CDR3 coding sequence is TGTGCCAGCAGCACAGAGGGGGGTACTAGCGGGAGACACTTTAGCTCCTACAATGAGCAGTTCTTC. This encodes CASSTEGGTSGRHFSSYNEQFF.